This T cell receptor (beta chain) is from a study of T cell responses to AZD1222 COVID-19 vaccine. Generated by immunoSEQ multiplex PCR, the TCRdb table keeps only in-frame clones and is missing some. The sample has about 69,000 clones; over 80% are singletons. As to this clone: The antigen is undetermined.

This CDR3 is 15 amino acids long. Germline assignment: CDR1 MNHNY and CDR2 SVGAGI (reference sequence). V gave up 5 bases and J gave up 1 base, with 15 bases separating them. Analysis merged second doses at about 4 or about 12 weeks. Study observations and caveats: Per reports, nearly half of all spike-specific TCRs target regions that are unmutated in variants. Vaccine-associated CD4 TCRs ranged over spike, dominating at 160-218 and 743-854.

This sequence joins TRBV6-6 and TRBJ2-7, with D perhaps TRBD2 (6 bases). The starting material was peripheral blood, obtained 28 days after the second AZD1222 dose. This sequence was found in an adult who received the AZD1222 COVID-19 vaccine. CDR3 sequence: CASSSPGLVSYEQYF. For the CDR3, the DNA is TGTGCCAGCAGTAGTCCGGGACTCGTATCCTACGAGCAGTACTTC.